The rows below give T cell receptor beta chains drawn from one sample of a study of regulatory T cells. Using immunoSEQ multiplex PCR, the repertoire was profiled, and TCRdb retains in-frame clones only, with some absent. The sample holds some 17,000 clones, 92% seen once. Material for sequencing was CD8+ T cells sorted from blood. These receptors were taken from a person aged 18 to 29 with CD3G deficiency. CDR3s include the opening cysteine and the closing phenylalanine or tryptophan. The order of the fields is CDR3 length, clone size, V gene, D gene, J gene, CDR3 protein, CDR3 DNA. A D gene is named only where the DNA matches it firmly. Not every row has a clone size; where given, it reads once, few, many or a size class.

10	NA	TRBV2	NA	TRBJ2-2	CASSDGELFF	TGTGCCAGCAGTGATGGGGAGCTGTTTTTT
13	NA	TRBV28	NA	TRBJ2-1	CASSLLPYNEQFF	TGTGCCAGCAGTTTACTGCCCTACAATGAGCAGTTCTTC
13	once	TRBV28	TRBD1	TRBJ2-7	CASNKQGSYEQYF	TGTGCCAGCAACAAACAGGGGTCCTACGAGCAGTACTTC
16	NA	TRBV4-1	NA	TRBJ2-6	CASSLIRLSGANVLTF	TGCGCCAGCAGCTTAATCCGACTCTCTGGGGCCAACGTCCTGACTTTC
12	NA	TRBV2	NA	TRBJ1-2	CASREGVEGYTF	TGTGCCAGCAGGGAGGGGGTTGAGGGCTACACCTTC
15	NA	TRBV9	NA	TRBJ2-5	CASSVTVGDQETQYF	TGTGCCAGCAGCGTAACGGTGGGAGACCAAGAGACCCAGTACTTC
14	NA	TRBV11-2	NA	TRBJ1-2	CASSRTVISYGYTF	TGTGCCAGCAGCCGTACCGTGATCTCGTATGGCTACACCTTC
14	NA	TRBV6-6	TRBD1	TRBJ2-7	CASSRLAGGYEQYF	TGTGCCAGCAGTCGGCTGGCAGGGGGCTACGAGCAGTACTTC
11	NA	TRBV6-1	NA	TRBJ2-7	CASSANYEQYF	TGTGCCAGCAGTGCAAACTACGAGCAGTACTTC
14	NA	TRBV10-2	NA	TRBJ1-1	CASSWSVENTEAFF	TGCGCCAGCAGTTGGTCGGTAGAAAACACTGAAGCTTTCTTT
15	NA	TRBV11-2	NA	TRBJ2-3	CASSVQGYITDTQYF	TGTGCCAGCAGCGTGCAGGGGTACATCACAGATACGCAGTATTTT
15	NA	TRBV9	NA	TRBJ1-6	CASSAYFGNNSPLHF	TGTGCCAGCAGCGCCTATTTTGGGAATAATTCACCCCTCCACTTT
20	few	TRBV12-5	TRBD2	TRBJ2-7	CASGLPFRTSERSRIYEQYF	TGTGCTAGTGGTTTACCCTTCAGGACTAGCGAAAGGAGCAGGATCTACGAGCAGTACTTC
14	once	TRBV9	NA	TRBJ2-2	CASSVGGATGELFF	TGTGCCAGCAGCGTAGGCGGGGCAACCGGGGAGCTGTTTTTT
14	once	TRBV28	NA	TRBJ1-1	CASSSGTRNTEAFF	TGTGCCAGCAGTTCCGGGACAAGGAACACTGAAGCTTTCTTT
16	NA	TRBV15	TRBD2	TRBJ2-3	CATSTSGGGEADTQYF	TGTGCCACCAGCACAAGTGGTGGGGGGGAGGCAGATACGCAGTATTTT
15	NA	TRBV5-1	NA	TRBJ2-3	CASSLVPYGTDTQYF	TGCGCCAGCAGCTTGGTCCCGTACGGCACAGATACGCAGTATTTT
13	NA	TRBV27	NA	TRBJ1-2	CAAASGTNYGYTF	TGTGCCGCGGCCTCCGGGACCAACTATGGCTACACCTTC
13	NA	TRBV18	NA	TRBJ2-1	CASSPGSYNEQFF	TGTGCCAGCTCCCCGGGCTCCTACAATGAGCAGTTCTTC
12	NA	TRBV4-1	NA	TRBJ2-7	CASSQDGVEQYF	TGCGCCAGCAGCCAAGATGGGGTCGAGCAGTACTTC
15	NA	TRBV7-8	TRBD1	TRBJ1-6	CASSPRTGGNSPLHF	TGTGCCAGCAGCCCTAGGACAGGGGGCAATTCACCCCTCCACTTT
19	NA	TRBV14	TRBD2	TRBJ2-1	CASSQYRSSGAGGGDEQFF	TGTGCCAGCAGCCAATATAGGTCGAGTGGAGCGGGGGGAGGCGATGAGCAGTTCTTC
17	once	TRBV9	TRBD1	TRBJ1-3	CASSVGGTDHSGNTIYF	TGTGCCAGCAGCGTAGGCGGGACAGATCACTCTGGAAACACCATATATTTT
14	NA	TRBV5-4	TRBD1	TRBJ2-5	CASSIGQDQETQYF	TGTGCCAGCAGCATAGGACAGGACCAAGAGACCCAGTACTTC
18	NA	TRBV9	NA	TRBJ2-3	CASSVAPAGYLSTDTQYF	TGTGCCAGCAGCGTAGCTCCGGCGGGGTACCTTAGCACAGATACGCAGTATTTT
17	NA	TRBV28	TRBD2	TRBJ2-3	CASSPAYTSGIADTQYF	TGTGCCAGCAGCCCGGCTTATACTAGCGGGATAGCAGATACGCAGTATTTT
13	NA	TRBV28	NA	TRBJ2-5	CASSFLADPRQYF	TGTGCCAGCAGTTTCCTGGCAGACCCTAGGCAGTACTTC
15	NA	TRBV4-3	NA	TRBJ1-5	CASSQDLQVNQPQHF	TGCGCCAGCAGCCAAGATTTACAGGTCAATCAGCCCCAGCATTTT
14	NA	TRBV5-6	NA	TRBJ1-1	CASSLAVIRTEAFF	TGTGCCAGCAGCTTGGCGGTGATTCGGACTGAAGCTTTCTTT
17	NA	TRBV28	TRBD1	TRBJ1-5	CASSFGLYRGANQPQHF	TGTGCCAGCAGTTTCGGCTTATACAGGGGGGCCAATCAGCCCCAGCATTTT
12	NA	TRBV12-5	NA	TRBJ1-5	CASGLLEQPQHF	TGTGCTAGTGGTTTGCTAGAGCAGCCCCAGCATTTT
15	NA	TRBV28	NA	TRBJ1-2	CASSATGRQLHGYTF	TGTGCCAGCAGTGCCACAGGGAGGCAACTCCATGGCTACACCTTC
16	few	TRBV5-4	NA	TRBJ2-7	CASSQLPRDTDYEQYF	TGTGCCAGCAGCCAGTTGCCCCGGGACACCGACTACGAGCAGTACTTC
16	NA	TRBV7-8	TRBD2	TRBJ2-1	CASSLAGSGSYNEQFF	TGTGCCAGCAGCTTAGCGGGTAGCGGGTCCTACAATGAGCAGTTCTTC
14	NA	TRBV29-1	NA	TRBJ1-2	CSVSSRLEDYGYTF	TGCAGCGTCTCAAGCAGGTTAGAGGACTATGGCTACACCTTC
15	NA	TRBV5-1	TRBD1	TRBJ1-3	CASSRGQGSSNTIYF	TGCGCCAGCAGTCGGGGACAGGGCTCATCAAACACCATATATTTT
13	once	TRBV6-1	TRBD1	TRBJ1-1	CASSGDRGTEAFF	TGTGCCAGCAGCGGTGACAGGGGCACTGAAGCTTTCTTT
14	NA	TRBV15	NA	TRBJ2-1	CATSVSQGYNEQFF	TGTGCCACCAGCGTTTCACAGGGCTACAATGAGCAGTTCTTC
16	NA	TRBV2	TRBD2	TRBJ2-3	CASSITGLGSTDTQYF	TGTGCCAGCAGTATTACGGGACTAGGAAGCACAGATACGCAGTATTTT
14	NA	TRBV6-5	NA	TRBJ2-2	CASSLTGPGRELFF	TGTGCCAGCAGTTTGACTGGACCGGGGCGGGAGCTGTTTTTT
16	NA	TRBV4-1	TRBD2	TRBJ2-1	CASSQGGLATYNEQFF	TGCGCCAGCAGCCAAGGGGGACTAGCGACCTACAATGAGCAGTTCTTC
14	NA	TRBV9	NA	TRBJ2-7	CASSPNRAGYEQYF	TGTGCCAGCAGCCCGAATAGGGCCGGCTACGAGCAGTACTTC
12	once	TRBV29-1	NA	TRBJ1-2	CSVAAGHGGYTF	TGCAGCGTTGCGGCAGGCCACGGAGGCTACACCTTC
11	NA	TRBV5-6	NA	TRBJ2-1	CASSWGVEQFF	TGTGCCAGCAGCTGGGGGGTTGAGCAGTTCTTC
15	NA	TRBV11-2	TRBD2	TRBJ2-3	CASRPLAGNTDTQYF	TGTGCCAGCAGACCACTAGCGGGGAACACAGATACGCAGTATTTT
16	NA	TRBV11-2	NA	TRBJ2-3	CASSLAHRPGTDTQYF	TGTGCCAGCAGCTTAGCACATCGACCGGGTACAGATACGCAGTATTTT
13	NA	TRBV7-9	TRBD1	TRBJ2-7	CASSLGTGGEQYF	TGTGCCAGCAGCTTAGGAACAGGGGGCGAGCAGTACTTC
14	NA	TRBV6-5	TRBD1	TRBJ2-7	CASVSQGSSYEQYF	TGTGCCAGCGTATCACAGGGGAGCTCCTACGAGCAGTACTTC
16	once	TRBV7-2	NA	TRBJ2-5	CASSLSGGFRAETQYF	TGTGCCAGCAGCCTAAGTGGCGGGTTCAGGGCAGAGACCCAGTACTTC
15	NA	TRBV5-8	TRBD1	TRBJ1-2	CASSPGQGTSYGYTF	TGTGCCAGCAGCCCGGGACAGGGGACAAGCTATGGCTACACCTTC
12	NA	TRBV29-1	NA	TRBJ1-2	CSVTGSDYGYTF	TGCAGCGTAACCGGGTCCGACTATGGCTACACCTTC
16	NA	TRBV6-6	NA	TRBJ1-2	CASSTGDQGINYGYTF	TGTGCCAGCAGCACGGGTGACCAGGGGATTAACTATGGCTACACCTTC
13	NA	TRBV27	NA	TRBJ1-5	CASSWDKNQPQHF	TGTGCCAGCAGTTGGGACAAAAATCAGCCCCAGCATTTT